The T cell receptor (beta chain) described here comes from a study of blood T cell repertoires in COVID-19. In the study overall: The origin of the acute and convalescent COVID-19 samples was the United States, Italy and Spain. Sources were T cells, B-cell-depleted T cells, or PBMCs; the material itself was cDNA or gDNA.

In the authors' workflow: Amplifying reference gene primers gave estimates of nucleated cell counts. Using immunoSEQ multiplex PCR, the repertoire was profiled, and TCRdb retains in-frame clones only, with some absent. V and J calls and clone size come straight from that table; D and trimming were deduced from the DNA. The sample shows 200,000 to 250,000 clones, roughly 80% of them seen only once. The trim removed 5 bases at V and 5 bases at J, leaving 5 bases unmatched. The CDR3 runs 15 residues. The germline CDR1 and CDR2 sequences are SGHTA and FQGNSA. Sequenced sample: peripheral blood. The clonotype comes from a woman aged 65 to 85 with acute or convalescent COVID-19. The chain has TRBV7-2 and TRBJ2-5, with 13 bases fitting TRBD2. The CDR3 coding sequence is TGTGCCAGCAGCCTTACTAGCGGGGGGGCGGAGACCCAGTACTTC. Translation: CASSLTSGGAETQYF.